These 27 T cell receptor beta chains came from one sample sequenced in a study of T-cell reconstitution after alpha-beta-depleted transplantation in children. During its preparation, the TCRbeta library received unique molecular identifiers. A single record per CDR3 protein comes from TCRdb applying MiXCR to the PCR reads. The sample has around 400,000 distinct CDR3 sequences, roughly 20% seen once; the top ten hold around 3.9%. The sample consisted of PBMCs from the stem cell graft donor, taken from the stem cell graft. These receptor sequences come from a human donor who donated a stem cell graft to a child with acute myeloid leukemia.

This clonotype was seen only a few times. J is TRBJ1-6 and V is TRBV12-3 or TRBV12-4, with D uncertain. The V end was cut by 8 bases, the J end by 6 bases, with 14 bases between. This CDR3 is 14 amino acids long. The CDR3 reads CASGTYEGNSPLHF. The CDR3 bases are TGTGCCAGCGGAACCTACGAGGGTAATTCACCCCTCCACTTT.

There are a few counts of this clonotype. The chain joins TRBV6-5 to TRBJ2-1; D is unresolved. This CDR3 spans 12 amino acids. Germline V gene sequence: CDR1 MNHEY, CDR2 SVGAGI. Trimming removed 5 bases at V and 8 bases at J, with 10 bases between. The CDR3 reads CASSPTYHEQFF. CDR3 coding DNA: TGTGCCAGCAGTCCCACGTACCATGAGCAGTTCTTC.

This clonotype was seen only a few times. The V call is TRBV20-1, the J call TRBJ2-2; possible D gene TRBD2, 7 bases. Germline V CDR1 and CDR2: DFQATT, SNEGSKA (reference sequence). V lost 1 base and J lost 5, with 11 bases in between. This CDR3 is built from 14 residues. CDR3 in amino acids: CSARGRGATGELFF. CDR3 in DNA: TGCAGTGCTAGAGGCCGGGGGGCGACCGGGGAGCTGTTTTTT.

The gene calls are TRBV20-1 and TRBJ2-7; the match to TRBD2 covers 8 bases. The CDR3 covers 18 residues. V shed 5 bases, J shed 0 bases, and the junction held 18 bases outside the gene matches. CDR1 and CDR2 (germline): DFQATT, SNEGSKA (reference sequence). Here the CDR3 reads CSASTPHRPAGASYEQYF. For the CDR3, the DNA is TGCAGTGCTTCAACCCCCCATCGACCAGCGGGGGCCTCCTACGAGCAGTACTTC.

The sample holds a few counts of this clonotype. J is TRBJ2-7 and V is TRBV6-1; 10 nucleotides line up with TRBD2. The CDR3 extends over 14 amino acids. The germline V gene encodes CDR1 MNHNS and CDR2 SASEGT. V lost 8 bases and J lost 1; bases outside the gene matches: 5. This CDR3 reads CASQPGLASYEQYF. In nucleotides, the CDR3 is TGTGCCAGCCAACCGGGACTAGCGTCCTACGAGCAGTACTTC.

This clonotype was seen only a few times. The chain combines TRBV24-1 with TRBJ2-7, with 9 bases lining up with TRBD1. Losses at the gene ends were 0 bases for V and 5 bases for J; bases not matched to a gene: 4. The CDR3 is made up of 15 amino acids. Germline V gene sequence: CDR1 KGHDR, CDR2 SFDVKD. CDR3 sequence: CATSDLRTGVHEQYF. In DNA form, the CDR3 reads TGTGCCACCAGTGATTTGAGGACAGGGGTCCACGAGCAGTACTTC.

The sample holds many counts of this clonotype. The chain joins TRBV28 to TRBJ2-1, with a weak D call TRBD1 (6 bases). The CDR3 loop spans 15 amino acids. The V gene's germline CDR1 is MDHEN and CDR2 SYDVKM. Trimming took off 6 bases at V and 2 bases at J, with 14 bases between the two ends. The CDR3 protein is CASRYAGTTYNEQFF. The DNA of the CDR3 is TGTGCCAGCAGATACGCCGGGACAACCTACAATGAGCAGTTCTTC. The full variable domain, in which reference TRBV28 and TRBJ2-1 provide the parts outside the CDR3, is DVKVTQSSRYLVKRTGEKVFLECVQDMDHENMFWYRQDPGLGLRLIYFSYDVKMKEKGDIPEGYSVSREKKERFSLILESASTNQTSMYLCASRYAGTTYNEQFFGPGTRLTVL.

This clonotype was observed at least ten times. The chain recombines TRBV29-1 with TRBJ2-5; D call uncertain. Per germline, CDR1 SQVTM and CDR2 ANQGSEA. The CDR3 has 14 amino acids. The ends were cut back, 4 bases at V and 2 bases at J, with 14 bases in the middle. CDR3 nucleotides: TGCAGCGTTGCGAACAGAAAAAGACAAGAGACCCAGTACTTC. It translates to CSVANRKRQETQYF.

The chain recombines TRBV6-6 with TRBJ2-5; D is perhaps TRBD1 (6 bases). The CDR3 runs to 13 residues. CDR1 and CDR2 (germline): MNHNY, SVGAGI (reference sequence). With 2 bases removed from V and 5 bases from J, the gap between germline ends came to 9 bases. CDR3 sequence reads: CASSYDRPETQYF. The CDR3, as DNA: TGTGCCAGCAGTTACGACAGGCCGGAGACCCAGTACTTC.

This clonotype was observed a handful of times. The chain has TRBV20-1 and TRBJ2-3, with no clear D. Per germline, CDR1 DFQATT and CDR2 SNEGSKA (reference sequence). The ends were cut back, 8 bases at V and 8 bases at J, with 14 bases in the middle. The CDR3 totals 11 residues. The CDR3 sequence is CSRPILGTQYF. CDR3 nucleotides: TGCAGTAGGCCCATTCTCGGTACGCAGTATTTT.

This clonotype was seen a handful of times. The chain couples TRBV4-1 to TRBJ2-3; weak D call: TRBD2 (5 bases). This CDR3 is 16 amino acids long. The V end lost 0 bases, the J end lost 1 base, and 11 bases lay between the germline ends. Germline V gives CDR1 MGHRA, CDR2 YSYEKL. This chain's CDR3 is CASSQDRRTGTDTQYF. Written as DNA, the CDR3 is TGCGCCAGCAGCCAAGATAGGAGGACTGGCACAGATACGCAGTATTTT.

This clonotype has at least ten counts. V gene TRBV20-1 combines with J gene TRBJ2-1; TRBD1 or TRBD2 may be the D gene (5 bases each). The CDR3 is 13 residues long. In germline, CDR1 is DFQATT, CDR2 SNEGSKA (reference sequence). V shed 0 bases and J shed 10 bases, with 13 bases lying between them. The CDR3 nucleotides read TGCAGTGCTAGAGATGCACGGGACGAGGAGCAGTTCTTC. It encodes CSARDARDEEQFF.

This clonotype was observed a handful of times. The CDR3, as DNA: TGTGCCAGCCACTTGCTTCTGGCGGGGAGAGAAGATACGCAGTATTTT. Translation gives CASHLLLAGREDTQYF. The chain has TRBV9 and TRBJ2-3, with D possibly matching TRBD2 (6 bases). V was cut by 7 bases and J by 5 bases, with 23 bases left in between. CDR1 and CDR2 (germline): SGDLS, YYNGEE. The CDR3 sequence is 16 residues long.

CDR3 region: CASSRDSEQFF. The CDR3 DNA reads TGTGCCAGCAGTCGGGACTCTGAGCAGTTCTTC. This chain connects TRBV3-1 to TRBJ2-1; D might be TRBD2 (6 bases). The CDR3 is 11 residues long. V was pared by 6 bases and J by 9 bases, with 9 bases between. In germline, CDR1 is LGHDT, CDR2 YNNKEL (reference sequence).

This clonotype was observed at least ten times. The chain combines TRBV20-1 with TRBJ2-1, with D unclear. Trimming left V 5 bases short and J 3 bases short, with 14 bases between. The CDR3 totals 14 residues. CDR1 is DFQATT and CDR2 is SNEGSKA in the germline V gene (reference sequence). The CDR3 loop reads CSAPGTGIYNEQFF. DNA for the CDR3: TGCAGTGCTCCCGGAACCGGAATCTACAATGAGCAGTTCTTC.

This rearrangement joins TRBV5-1 to TRBJ1-5; D is perhaps TRBD1 (6 bases). V was shortened by 6 bases and J by 6 bases, with 7 bases between the two germline ends. The CDR3 length is 11 residues. The germline gives CDR1 SGHRS, CDR2 YFSETQ. The chain's CDR3 is CASIGGQPQHF. The CDR3 DNA reads as TGCGCCAGCATAGGGGGTCAGCCCCAGCATTTT.

This clonotype was counted ten times or more. The chain links TRBV29-1 to TRBJ2-7, with 7 bases fitting TRBD2. The junction had 8 bases not matched to a gene; V was cut back by 1 base and J by 5 bases. The CDR3 spans 14 residues. Per the germline V gene, CDR1 is SQVTM and CDR2 is ANQGSEA. The CDR3 coding sequence is TGCAGCGTTGAAGCTCCGGGACTACTGGACGAGCAGTACTTC. Its protein is CSVEAPGLLDEQYF.

This clonotype has just a few counts. This chain joins TRBV18 and TRBJ2-5, with D unclear. The CDR3 loop spans 12 amino acids. CDR1 KGHSH and CDR2 LQKENI come from the germline V gene. Trimming took off 1 base at V and 6 bases at J, with 6 bases between the two ends. In DNA, the CDR3 is TGTGCCAGCTCACCACAGGGAAAGACCCAGTACTTC. It is translated as CASSPQGKTQYF.

This clonotype was recorded a few times. V and J are TRBV20-1 and TRBJ2-5, with D perhaps being TRBD1 or TRBD2 (5 bases each). V shed 5 bases and J shed 3 bases, with 10 bases lying between them. The CDR3 has 12 amino acids. Germline CDR1 is DFQATT and CDR2 is SNEGSKA (reference sequence). For the CDR3, the DNA is TGCAGTGCTCCGGGGCCCGAAGAGACCCAGTACTTC. Translated, it gives CSAPGPEETQYF.

This clonotype was seen a few times. This chain links TRBV12-3 or TRBV12-4 with TRBJ2-5; D ambiguous. This CDR3 is built from 14 residues. Trimming left V 6 bases short and J 0 bases short, with 11 bases between. The CDR3 DNA reads as TGTGCCAGCAGCCCGTCACCGTACCAAGAGACCCAGTACTTC. It is translated as CASSPSPYQETQYF.

V gene TRBV5-1 combines with J gene TRBJ2-5; 13 bases align to TRBD2. Germline trimming cut 0 bases from V and 5 bases from J; bases unmatched to any gene: 4. There are 16 residues in the CDR3. The germline CDR1 and CDR2 sequences are SGHRS and YFSETQ. The CDR3 is CASSLGLAGGAETQYF. The CDR3 region has the DNA TGCGCCAGCAGCTTGGGACTAGCGGGAGGCGCTGAGACCCAGTACTTC.

This clonotype was observed a few times. This sequence joins TRBV9 and TRBJ2-7; D gene uncertain. Germline V CDR1 and CDR2: SGDLS, YYNGEE. The CDR3 covers 15 residues. The V end lost 4 bases, the J end lost 4 bases, and 18 bases lay between the germline ends. The DNA of the CDR3 is TGTGCCAGCAGCCAAAACTCCGGAGAATTTTACGAGCAGTACTTC. Its translation is CASSQNSGEFYEQYF. Together with reference TRBV9 and TRBJ2-7, the CDR3 gives the full variable domain: DSGVTQTPKHLITATGQRVTLRCSPRSGDLSVYWYQQSLDQGLQFLIQYYNGEERAKGNILERFSAQQFPDLHSELNLSSLELGDSALYFCASSQNSGEFYEQYFGPGTRLTVT.

The gene calls are TRBV4-3 and TRBJ2-7; 8 bases are a match to TRBD1. The CDR3 has 15 amino acids. The germline CDR1 and CDR2 sequences are LGHNA and YSLEER. V gave up 0 bases and J gave up 7 bases; unmatched junction bases: 8. The CDR3 DNA is TGCGCCAGCAGCCAAGAGGGGGACAGGCTGGGGGAGCAGTACTTC. Its translation is CASSQEGDRLGEQYF.

There are many counts of this clonotype. The chain couples TRBV5-6 to TRBJ2-1; 15 bases are shared with TRBD2. Per germline, CDR1 SGHDT and CDR2 YYEEEE. Trimming at V came to 3 bases and at J to 9 bases, leaving 7 bases not matched to a gene. CDR3 length: 16 amino acids. CDR3 bases: TGTGCCAGCAGCTCCGGACTAGCGGGAGGGCTTGCTGAGCAGTTCTTC. Encoded protein: CASSSGLAGGLAEQFF.

This clonotype was seen a few times. CDR3 amino acids: CASSSRGGGGEKLFF. DNA of the CDR3: TGCGCCAGCAGCTCTCGTGGAGGGGGCGGTGAAAAACTGTTTTTT. This rearrangement joins TRBV5-1 to TRBJ1-4; 7 positions agree with TRBD1. Per the germline V gene, CDR1 is SGHRS and CDR2 is YFSETQ. This CDR3 is built from 15 residues. Losses at the gene ends were 3 bases for V and 7 bases for J; bases not matched to a gene: 9.

There are many counts of this clonotype. This chain uses TRBV12-3 or TRBV12-4 with TRBJ2-7; no clear D. Trimming stripped 3 bases from V and 7 bases from J, with 7 bases between. This CDR3 region has 11 residues. The CDR3 nucleotides read TGTGCCAGCAGTTTTGTGGGGGAGCAGTACTTC. Translated, it gives CASSFVGEQYF.

This clonotype was observed many times. This chain connects TRBV12-3 or TRBV12-4 to TRBJ1-1; D is unresolved. The CDR3 covers 14 residues. Between the trimmed V and J ends, which lost 5 bases and 2 bases, there was a span of 12 bases. The CDR3 region is CASSLPGINTEAFF. CDR3 nucleotides: TGTGCCAGCAGTCTCCCCGGGATAAACACTGAAGCTTTCTTT.